This entry features one TCR beta chain sequence. Original handling: Counts of nucleated cells, estimated from reference gene primer amplification, were obtained. Data came from immunoSEQ multiplex PCR; TCRdb stores just in-frame clones and leaves some out. The V and J calls and the clone size are those of that table, but D and trimming were determined from the DNA. The sample has 200,000 to 250,000 clones; more than 65% are singletons. V was cut by 0 bases and J by 4 bases, with 9 bases left in between. The CDR3 covers 13 residues. Germline CDR1 SQVTM, CDR2 ANQGSEA. The data stem from a study of blood T cell repertoires in COVID-19. Study as a whole: Material from acute and convalescent COVID-19 was sourced from the United States, Italy and Spain.

The TCR sequence derives from a woman aged 40 to 50 with active or convalescent COVID-19. The chain has TRBV29-1 and TRBJ1-2; D is uncertain. Sequences were obtained from peripheral blood. CDR3 protein: CSVEDPAIYGYTF. For the CDR3, the DNA is TGCAGCGTTGAAGACCCCGCTATCTATGGCTACACCTTC. Together with reference TRBV29-1 and TRBJ1-2, the CDR3 gives the full variable domain: SAVISQKPSRDICQRGTSLTIQCQVDSQVTMMFWYRQQPGQSLTLIATANQGSEATYESGFVIDKFPISRPNLTFSTLTVSNMSPEDSSIYLCSVEDPAIYGYTFGSGTRLTVV.